The clone carrying this T cell receptor beta chain was seen only a few times. As yet, its antigen is unknown. The data originate from a study of cytomegalovirus exposure and HLA in healthy donors. In nominal health when sampled, donors likely had unrecorded immune exposures nonetheless. General study findings and limits: There were several of the most significant clusters that appeared linked to common viral pathogens in a later analysis. Later analysis found that TCR beta chains associated with HLA were more clonally expanded than other, equally common chains. Because they were indistinguishable, some V segments, including TRBV6-2 and TRBV6-3, were excluded.

The PCR contained 60 Vbeta and 13 Jbeta primers. Clones were sequenced by immunoSEQ multiplex PCR, and TCRdb holds only the in-frame ones, with some missing. The table includes roughly 150,000 clones, about two thirds detected once. Trimming removed 3 bases from V and 0 bases from J; junction bases left unmatched: 6. Per the germline V gene, CDR1 is SGHDT and CDR2 is YYEEEE. The CDR3 has 15 residues. The receptor comes from a woman in her sixties in good health and CMV-seropositive. Sequenced input: PBMCs. The chain has TRBV5-6 and TRBJ2-7, with 7 bases aligning to TRBD1. The CDR3 spells CASSSIGTVSYEQYF. CDR3 nucleotides: TGTGCCAGCAGCTCAATCGGGACAGTCTCCTACGAGCAGTACTTC.